This T cell receptor beta chain originates from a study of CD8+CD57+ T cells in acquired aplastic anemia. CDR3 and TCR beta VDJ profiling relied on a genomic DNA template. Using its own MiXCR run on the reads, TCRdb lists one record per CDR3 protein. The profile shows 200,000 or so distinct CDR3 sequences, under 70% of them singletons. In germline, CDR1 is LGHNA, CDR2 YSLEER. This CDR3 region has 12 residues. V was pared by 4 bases and J by 11 bases, with 9 bases between. Sequencing was carried out using sorted CD4+, CD8+, or CD8+CD57+ T cells (not recorded which) from PBMCs. The chain uses TRBV4-3 and TRBJ1-6; no clear D gene. The TCR sequence derives from a human donor with severe aplastic anemia or a healthy control (not recorded which). The CDR3 sequence: CASSLGGTPLHF. The CDR3 region has the DNA TGCGCCAGCAGCCTAGGAGGGACACCCCTCCACTTT.